This T cell receptor (beta chain) emerged from a study of T-cell reconstitution after alpha-beta-depleted transplantation in children. Construction of the TCRbeta library involved unique molecular identifiers. TCRdb analysed the PCR reads with MiXCR anew, one entry per CDR3 protein. The repertoire holds roughly 790,000 distinct CDR3 sequences, with roughly 16% as singletons. The study, taken as a whole, reports: After transplant, at about two months, alpha-beta T cells were reportedly derived from several hundred expanded graft clones.

This clonotype showed up just a few times. Its specificity is unknown. V gave up 8 bases and J gave up 3 bases; unmatched junction bases: 9. The CDR3 covers 14 residues. Germline-derived CDR1 and CDR2 are GTSNPN and SVGIG (reference sequence). Sequencing used PBMCs, mostly from graft donor cells, obtained 360 days after TCRalphabeta/CD19-depleted stem cell transplant. V usage is TRBV30 and J usage is TRBJ2-1, with TRBD2 matching over 8 bases. The receptor was isolated from a male patient aged 10 to 17 who had a stem cell transplant for acute lymphoblastic leukemia, so the T cells may come from the graft donor. This chain's CDR3 is CAGGGRGDYNEQFF. CDR3 DNA sequence: TGTGCCGGGGGCGGGCGGGGGGACTACAATGAGCAGTTCTTC.